Listed here are 7 T cell receptor beta chains from one sample, sequenced in a study of Ad26.COV2.S vaccination and SARS-CoV-2 variants (dated by TCRdb to about 2021). The receptor library was made with the immunoSEQ multiplex PCR assay. The table was pulled from immuneACCESS by TCRdb, which kept in-frame rearrangements only. Such tables lose some clones; where checked, under half of the loss comes from unresolved V genes, and the rest has no known cause. Counted in this sample were more than 300,000 clones; about 87% of them appeared once. Approximately 5.9% of the sample lies in the top ten. This specimen's treatment or condition label, interpreted: 19 received Ad26.COV2.S at low or high dose, single or two shots; roughly five received placebo; per-sample allocation not given. For vaccine and placebo recipients, the sequenced repertoires came from samples collected on day 63 after the first injection.

The sequences come from peripheral blood, collected in a trial of Ad26.COV2.S vaccine versus placebo. Source of these receptors: a person between 18 and 59 years old who received the Ad26.COV2.S COVID-19 vaccine or a placebo.

The chain recombines TRBV5-8 with TRBJ2-7, with D possibly being TRBD1 (6 bases). The V end was cut by 3 bases, the J end by 3 bases, with 16 bases between. From germline, CDR1 is SGHTS and CDR2 YDEGEE. The CDR3 has 15 amino acids. CDR3 loop: CASSYGQGSIYEQYF. CDR3 nucleotides: TGTGCCAGCAGCTACGGGCAGGGGTCGATCTACGAGCAGTACTTC.

V and J are TRBV5-5 and TRBJ2-7, with a weak D call TRBD1 (8 bases). This CDR3 has 15 amino acids. Germline V gene data show CDR1 as SGHKS and CDR2 as YYEKEE (reference sequence). V shed 6 bases and J shed 2 bases, with 18 bases lying between them. CDR3 residues: CASTIGQGGPYEQYF. The CDR3 DNA reads as TGTGCCAGCACCATTGGACAGGGAGGGCCCTACGAGCAGTACTTC.

This chain joins TRBV2 and TRBJ2-1; possible D gene TRBD1, 5 bases. Germline loops: CDR1 SNHLY, CDR2 FYNNEI. Trimming stripped 3 bases from V and 3 bases from J, with 9 bases between. CDR3 length: 14 amino acids. The CDR3 nucleotides read TGTGCCAGCAGTGATGGGGCGGTCTACAATGAGCAGTTCTTC. Translation gives CASSDGAVYNEQFF.

This clone showed up just once. The chain joins TRBV27 to TRBJ1-4; no firm D call. Germline V gives CDR1 MNHEY, CDR2 SMNVEV (reference sequence). Trimming stripped 5 bases from V and 6 bases from J, with 16 bases between. The CDR3 has 15 amino acids. CDR3 sequence reads: CASSLGRAGYEKLFF. The CDR3 DNA sequence: TGTGCCAGCAGTCTAGGTAGAGCGGGGTATGAAAAACTGTTTTTT.

V usage is TRBV27 and J usage is TRBJ2-7, with D possibly matching TRBD1 (5 bases). Germline V gives CDR1 MNHEY, CDR2 SMNVEV (reference sequence). CDR3 size: 15 residues. V was trimmed by 6 bases and J by 6 bases, leaving 21 bases between them. The CDR3 loop reads CASSQGAPRPLEQYF. CDR3 in DNA: TGTGCCAGCAGCCAAGGGGCCCCCCGCCCCCTCGAGCAGTACTTC.

The V gene is TRBV11-2, the J gene TRBJ1-1; D gene unclear. V was trimmed by 5 bases and J by 0 bases, leaving 13 bases between them. The CDR3 runs to 15 residues. From germline, CDR1 is SGHAT and CDR2 FQNNGV. The CDR3 protein is CASSLYRGMNTEAFF. DNA of the CDR3: TGTGCCAGCAGCCTATACCGAGGCATGAACACTGAAGCTTTCTTT.

This chain links TRBV27 with TRBJ2-1; possible D gene TRBD2, 5 bases. The V gene's germline CDR1 is MNHEY and CDR2 SMNVEV (reference sequence). The length of the CDR3 is 15 residues. Trimming stripped 2 bases from V and 1 base from J, with 9 bases between. The CDR3 sequence is CASSLAGGSYNEQFF. CDR3 bases: TGTGCCAGCAGTTTAGCGGGCGGTTCCTACAATGAGCAGTTCTTC.